One and the same sample provided the 11 T cell receptor beta chains below, sequenced in a study of technical replicates of blood from a handful of donors (dated by TCRdb to the late 2010s). Library prep was done by the immunoSEQ multiplex PCR assay. Entries here come from immuneACCESS through TCRdb and include only in-frame sequences with V and J called. Some clones fail to appear in such tables; in the studies checked, an unresolved V gene covers under half of the shortfall, and the cause of the remainder is unknown. In this sample the table shows around 80,000 clones, 75% to 95% of which occur a single time. The ten largest clonotypes hold about 0.39% of the sample. The specimen sequenced was T cells isolated from PBMCs. These receptors were collected from a human donor in good health.

V is TRBV11-2 and J is TRBJ1-4; 9 positions match TRBD1. The junction had 10 bases not matched to a gene; V was cut back by 6 bases and J by 8 bases. This CDR3 region has 15 residues. The germline V gene encodes CDR1 SGHAT and CDR2 FQNNGV. The CDR3 sequence: CASSSMGQGREKLFF. In DNA form, the CDR3 reads TGTGCCAGCAGTTCAATGGGACAGGGACGCGAAAAACTGTTTTTT.

The sample holds a few counts of this clone. V gene TRBV11-3 combines with J gene TRBJ1-1; 8 nucleotides match TRBD1. Trimming took 5 bases from V and 1 from J; bases not matched to a gene: 6. The CDR3 loop spans 15 amino acids. Looked up from germline, CDR1 is SGHNT and CDR2 is YENEEA. The CDR3 nucleotides read TGTGCCAGCAGCCCTGGAGGACAGGGGAACACTGAAGCTTTCTTT. This sequence encodes CASSPGGQGNTEAFF.

The chain recombines TRBV7-2 with TRBJ2-7; D may be TRBD2 (5 bases). Germline V CDR1 and CDR2: SGHTA, FQGNSA. Trimming left V 4 bases short and J 6 bases short, with 13 bases between. The CDR3 is made up of 13 amino acids. CDR3: CASSYWTGFEQYF. In nucleotides, the CDR3 is TGTGCCAGCAGCTATTGGACGGGGTTCGAGCAGTACTTC.

This clone was picked up a small number of times. Germline and junction disagree at one end, which may indicate a read error. The V gene is TRBV7-7, the J gene TRBJ2-1; 10 bases are a match to TRBD2. The germline V gene encodes CDR1 SSHAT and CDR2 FNYEAQ (reference sequence). This CDR3 spans 14 amino acids. CDR3 DNA: TGTGCTAGCAGCCCGGGACTAGCGTACAATGAGCAGTTCTTC. Translation: CASSPGLAYNEQFF.

This chain connects TRBV4-2 to TRBJ2-5; D uncertain. Germline CDR1 and CDR2: LGHNA and YNFKEQ. The ends were cut back, 11 bases at V and 1 base at J, with 8 bases in the middle. This CDR3 has 11 amino acids. The chain's CDR3 is CASRSQETQYF. The CDR3 DNA is TGTGCCTCCCGGTCCCAAGAGACCCAGTACTTC.

The V and J genes are TRBV10-3 and TRBJ2-7; D may be TRBD1 (5 bases). Per the germline V gene, CDR1 is ENHRY and CDR2 is SYGVKD. The CDR3 has 14 residues. V lost 6 bases and J lost 2, with 14 bases in between. The CDR3 is CAIRDPIGAYEQYF. Written as DNA, the CDR3 is TGTGCCATCAGGGACCCGATAGGGGCCTACGAGCAGTACTTC.

The chain recombines TRBV4-3 with TRBJ2-7; 8 nucleotides align to TRBD1. The CDR3 has 14 residues. The V and J ends lost 5 bases and 2 bases, in that order; junction bases with no gene match: 5. Per the germline V gene, CDR1 is LGHNA and CDR2 is YSLEER. The CDR3 is CASSIDRGTYEQYF. The CDR3 DNA is TGCGCCAGCAGCATCGACAGGGGCACCTACGAGCAGTACTTC.

This chain joins TRBV4-3 and TRBJ2-7, with 7 positions matching TRBD1. In germline, CDR1 is LGHNA, CDR2 YSLEER. This CDR3 region has 15 residues. With 1 base clipped from V and 1 base from J, the junction kept 4 bases outside the gene matches. CDR3 loop: CASSQVWDSSYEQYF. The CDR3 DNA is TGCGCCAGCAGCCAAGTTTGGGACAGTTCCTACGAGCAGTACTTC.

The chain joins TRBV2 to TRBJ2-1; D unclear. Germline CDR1 reads SNHLY; CDR2 reads FYNNEI. Trimming removed 3 bases from V and 10 bases from J, with 7 bases in between. The CDR3 covers 11 residues. In nucleotides, the CDR3 is TGTGCCAGCAGTGAGGCCCGAGAGCAGTTCTTC. This encodes CASSEAREQFF.

The rearrangement joins TRBV7-9 to TRBJ1-2; TRBD1 matches 8 bases. The CDR3 is 14 residues long. The germline gives CDR1 SEHNR, CDR2 FQNEAQ (reference sequence). The V gene end was trimmed by 1 base and the J gene end by 6 bases; junction bases not matched to a gene: 4. CDR3 protein: CASSLEDRVDGYTF. The CDR3, as DNA: TGTGCCAGCAGCTTAGAGGACAGGGTGGATGGCTACACCTTC. The whole variable domain, remainder taken from reference TRBV7-9 and TRBJ1-2, is DTGVSQNPRHKITKRGQNVTFRCDPISEHNRLYWYRQTLGQGPEFLTYFQNEAQLEKSRLLSDRFSAERPKGSFSTLEIQRTEQGDSAMYLCASSLEDRVDGYTFGSGTRLTVV.

The chain uses TRBV5-4 and TRBJ2-5; TRBD2 might be the D (5 bases). The germline V gene has CDR1 SGHNT and CDR2 YYREEE (reference sequence). The V gene lost 4 bases and the J gene lost 5 bases, with 12 bases spanning the gap. This CDR3 contains 13 residues. The CDR3 protein is CASSPDWWETQYF. The DNA for the CDR3 is TGTGCCAGCAGCCCGGACTGGTGGGAGACCCAGTACTTC.